The T cell receptor (beta chain) described here comes from a study of human T cells and chemical hapten exposure. Turning to the study itself: Variability of per-sample TCR yields stemmed mainly from small differences in pooled library volume.

Unique molecular identifiers were attached to individual cDNA molecules during library preparation. Original methodology: Counting gave a median of approximately 96,000 TCRs per sample, with values ranging from about 23,224 to 690,600. Via MiXCR, TCRdb re-called the RACE reads, giving one row per CDR3 protein. TCRdb, not the authors, supplied the V and J calls. The table includes 35,000 to 45,000 distinct CDR3 sequences, around 11% detected once. The sample holds a few counts of this clonotype. As yet, its antigen is unknown. The time point is: pre-sensitization, week 0. The treatment is: therapeutic diphenylcyclopropenone sensitization with weekly scalp DPC. Germline CDR1 reads MNHEY; CDR2 reads SVGAGI. V trimming: 4 bases; J trimming: 7 bases; junction bases outside the gene matches: 4. The CDR3 covers 14 residues. Notes on the study in general: Having alopecia, the donors may differ immunologically from healthy people.

The J gene is TRBJ2-1, the V gene TRBV6-5, with 10 bases matching TRBD2. This clonotype was sampled from a woman under 40 with alopecia areata. Some clones in this sample may be carry-over from other donors' samples. This sample comprised whole blood, obtained in connection with sensitization to the hapten diphenylcyclopropenone (DPC). The DNA for the CDR3 is TGTGCCAGCAGTTCCGGGACTAGCGTAAATGAGCAGTTCTTC. Translating gives CASSSGTSVNEQFF.